This T cell receptor (beta chain) was sequenced for a study of siplizumab effects on memory and regulatory T cells. Overall study findings and caveats: Solely a minor proportion of alloreactive clones could be assigned to unstimulated subsets. Apparently more diverse than memory cells, naive T cells also seemed major alloresponse contributors.

By share, this clone counts as medium-sized. Its antigen is unknown. For 5 to 6 days at 37°C, the mixed lymphocyte reaction cells were kept in coculture. The CDR3 covers 17 residues. The germline V gene has CDR1 SGDLS and CDR2 YYNGEE. The V end was cut by 0 bases, the J end by 0 bases, with 13 bases between. Around 9.6 x 10^4 TCR templates per sample were sequenced. Assay: immunoSEQ multiplex PCR; the TCRdb copy retains only in-frame clones and omits some. Altogether 15,000 or so clones are present, less than 50% being singletons, with the ten largest covering roughly 7.6%. The chain recombines TRBV9 with TRBJ2-4; a weak D match, TRBD2 (5 bases). The receptor was derived from a human donor in good health; the cells came from an allogeneic mixed lymphocyte reaction. Some clones in this sample may be carry-over from other donors' samples. Material: CFSE-low (dividing) CD4+ T cells sorted from an allogeneic mixed lymphocyte reaction. CDR3 DNA: TGTGCCAGCAGCGTAGGGTATGCGAGGGTAGCCAAAAACATTCAGTACTTC. This gives the protein CASSVGYARVAKNIQYF.